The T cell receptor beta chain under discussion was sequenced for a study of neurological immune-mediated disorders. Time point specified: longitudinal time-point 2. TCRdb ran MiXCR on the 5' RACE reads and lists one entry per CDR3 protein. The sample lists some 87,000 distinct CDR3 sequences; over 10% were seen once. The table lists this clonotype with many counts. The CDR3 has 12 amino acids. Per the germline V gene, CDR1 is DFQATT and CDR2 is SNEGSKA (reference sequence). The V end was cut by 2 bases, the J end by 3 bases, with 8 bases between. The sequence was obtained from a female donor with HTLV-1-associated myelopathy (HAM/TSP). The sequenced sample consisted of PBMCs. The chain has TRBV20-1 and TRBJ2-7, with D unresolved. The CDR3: CSARSPLYEQYF. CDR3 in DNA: TGCAGTGCTAGATCCCCCCTCTACGAGCAGTACTTC.